This is a list of T cell receptor beta chains from one sample in a study of blood T cell repertoires in COVID-19. Libraries were prepared by immunoSEQ multiplex PCR; TCRdb keeps only in-frame clonotypes and omits some of them. The sample includes roughly 120,000 clones, more than 80% of them seen just once. What was sequenced was peripheral blood. These receptor sequences come from a woman aged 50 to 60 with acute or convalescent COVID-19. CDR3s include the opening cysteine and the closing phenylalanine or tryptophan. Each record gives: CDR3 DNA, CDR3 protein, J gene, clone size, D gene, V gene. D genes are given only for firm matches. A row's size may be missing; if present it is once, few, many or a size class.

TGTGCCAGTAGTATAGTAGGACAGCCTATCTACGAGCAGTACTTC | CASSIVGQPIYEQYF | TRBJ2-7 | . | . | TRBV19
TGTGCCAGCAGCCGAGGACAGGAGGTTAGCACCGGGGAGCTGTTTTTT | CASSRGQEVSTGELFF | TRBJ2-2 | . | TRBD1 | TRBV11-3
TGTGCCAGCACCTACCTTGGGACAGGGCAAGGCTACACCTTC | CASTYLGTGQGYTF | TRBJ1-2 | once | TRBD1 | TRBV6-5
TGTGCCTGGAGTGTAGTCAGATACGAGCAGTACTTC | CAWSVVRYEQYF | TRBJ2-7 | . | . | TRBV30
TGTGCCAGCAGCCAAGATCGACAGGTCAACAATCAGCCCCAGCATTTT | CASSQDRQVNNQPQHF | TRBJ1-5 | . | . | TRBV4-2
TGTGCCAGCAGCTTGAGGCGGGGAGAGGCAGGAAACACCATATATTTT | CASSLRRGEAGNTIYF | TRBJ1-3 | . | . | TRBV5-5
TGTGCCAGCAGCTGGGGACAGTTGAATACTGAAGCTTTCTTT | CASSWGQLNTEAFF | TRBJ1-1 | . | TRBD1 | TRBV5-4
TGTGCCAGCAGCCCTGGACTAGCGTGGGAGACCCAGTACTTC | CASSPGLAWETQYF | TRBJ2-5 | . | TRBD2 | TRBV7-9
TGTGCCAGCTATGACAGGGGCGATAAGAACACTGAAGCTTTCTTT | CASYDRGDKNTEAFF | TRBJ1-1 | . | TRBD1 | TRBV13
TGTGCCAGTAGCGGGACAGGGAGACCCAGGATTCAGCCCCAGCATTTT | CASSGTGRPRIQPQHF | TRBJ1-5 | . | TRBD1 | TRBV19
TGTGCCTGGAGTGGCGGCCTAAGCTCCTACAATGAGCAGTTCTTC | CAWSGGLSSYNEQFF | TRBJ2-1 | . | . | TRBV30
TGTGCCAGCAGCCCTGGGGGGAATTCACCCCTCCACTTT | CASSPGGNSPLHF | TRBJ1-6 | . | . | TRBV3-1/TRBV3-2
TGCAGCGCTGGGACAGGGATTCTCGTGAACACTGAAGCTTTCTTT | CSAGTGILVNTEAFF | TRBJ1-1 | once | TRBD1 | TRBV29-1
TGTGCCTGGAGTGTACAAAACAATGGCTACACCTTC | CAWSVQNNGYTF | TRBJ1-2 | . | . | TRBV30
TGTGCCAGCTCACCTACTATATTAGACAGGGTGGGGGAGCAGTACTTC | CASSPTILDRVGEQYF | TRBJ2-7 | . | TRBD1 | TRBV18
TGTGCCAGCAGTCGAACCGGGATGAACACTGAAGCTTTCTTT | CASSRTGMNTEAFF | TRBJ1-1 | . | . | TRBV25-1